This note documents a single T cell receptor (beta chain) sequence. The data originate from a study of cytomegalovirus exposure and HLA in healthy donors. 13 Jbeta primers and 60 Vbeta primers were used for the PCR. Methods used by the authors: It was a later analysis that counted about 80 million unique TCR beta chains, of which about 10 million were shared. Repertoires were generated with immunoSEQ multiplex PCR, while TCRdb's copy carries only in-frame clones and drops some. V and J calls and clone size come straight from that table; D and trimming were deduced from the DNA. The top ten clones hold around 3.8% of a sample with some 100,000 clones, more than 75% of them seen once. The germline V and J ends were trimmed by 6 bases and 5 bases, with 11 bases remaining between them. The CDR3 consists of 12 residues. CDR1 is SGDLS and CDR2 is YYNGEE in the germline V gene. Donors in the study were healthy people who gave bone marrow.

The sample comprised PBMCs. The chain links TRBV9 to TRBJ1-2; D not certain. The receptor was derived from a woman aged 45-65 years in good health and CMV-seropositive. CDR3 nucleotides: TGTGCCAGCAAGGCGGCGGATTATGGCTACACCTTC. Translation: CASKAADYGYTF.